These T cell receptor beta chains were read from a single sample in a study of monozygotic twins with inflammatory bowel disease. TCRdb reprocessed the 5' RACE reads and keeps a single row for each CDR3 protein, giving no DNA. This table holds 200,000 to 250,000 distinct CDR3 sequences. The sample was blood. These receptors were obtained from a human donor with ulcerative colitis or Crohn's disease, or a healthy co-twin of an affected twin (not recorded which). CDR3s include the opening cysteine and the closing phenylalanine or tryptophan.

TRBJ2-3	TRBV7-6	CASSPGLAGEVDTQYF
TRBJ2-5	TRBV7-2	CASSLGQPAGETQYF
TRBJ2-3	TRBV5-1	CASSLPTGSADTQYF
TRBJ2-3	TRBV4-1	CASSQEKFSSGGSDTQYF
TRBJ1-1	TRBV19	CASSISGGHTAEAFF
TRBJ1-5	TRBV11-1	CASSLGWGSNPHNQPQHF
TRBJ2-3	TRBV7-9	CASSVGDRELDTQYF
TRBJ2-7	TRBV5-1	CASSLVTLGYEQYF
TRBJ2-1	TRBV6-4	CASSDHRGNEQFF
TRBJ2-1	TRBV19	CASSIGTYNEQFF
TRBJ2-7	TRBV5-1	CASNGMGQGVGEQYF
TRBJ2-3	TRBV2	CASILRVGDTQYF
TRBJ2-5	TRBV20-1	CSARDPKETQYF
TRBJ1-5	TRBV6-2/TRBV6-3	CASTSSRSEPQHF
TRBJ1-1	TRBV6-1	CASTLAQGGITEAFF
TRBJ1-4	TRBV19	CASSWDSRPNEKLFF
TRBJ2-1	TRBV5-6	CASSSGVGVLINEQFF
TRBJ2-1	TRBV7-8	CASSFEPYNEQFF
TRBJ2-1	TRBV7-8	CASSLSQLGQFF
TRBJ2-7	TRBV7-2	CASSLEGGSSYEQYF
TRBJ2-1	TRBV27	CASSFLPDSSSYNEQFF
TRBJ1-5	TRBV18	CASSPGGSNQPQHF
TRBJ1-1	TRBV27	CASSRTDLNTEAFF
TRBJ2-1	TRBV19	CASSYASGRHEQFF
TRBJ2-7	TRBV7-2	CASSLVGQGNEQYF
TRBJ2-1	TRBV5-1	CASSSASSGGLNEQFF
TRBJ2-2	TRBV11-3	CASSLRPNTGELFF
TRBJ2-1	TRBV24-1	CATSDYRDPNEQFF
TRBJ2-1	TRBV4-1	CASSLTSWNEQFF
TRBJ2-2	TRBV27	CASRAPGGVNTGELFF
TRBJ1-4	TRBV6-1	CASTSRGQTNEKLFF
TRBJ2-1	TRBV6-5	CASSLRGGHNEQFF
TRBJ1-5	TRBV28	CASSSLERNQPQHF
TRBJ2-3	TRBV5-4	CASSLGNLGLNTQYF
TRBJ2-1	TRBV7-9	CASSSTSEQFF
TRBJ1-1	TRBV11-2	CASSLGDGGTEAFF
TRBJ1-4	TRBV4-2	CASSQVAQEIEKLFF
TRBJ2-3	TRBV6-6	CASNRQVDTQYF
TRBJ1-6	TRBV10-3	CAIRETGGNSPLHF
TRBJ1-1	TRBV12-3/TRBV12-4	CASGKVENTEAFF
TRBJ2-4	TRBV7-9	CASSFALDRAIQYF
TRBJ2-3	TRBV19	CASRTFGTRSTDTQYF
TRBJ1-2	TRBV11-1	CASSPGASKGGYTF
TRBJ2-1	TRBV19	CASSIRGSRPYNEQFF
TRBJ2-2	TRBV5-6	CASSLDRLGELFF
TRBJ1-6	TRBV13	CASSHTVGGTNSPLHF
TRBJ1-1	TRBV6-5	CASSYLRGGQDEAFF
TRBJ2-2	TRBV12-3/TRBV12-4	CASKRGAGTGELFF
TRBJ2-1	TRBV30	CAWRIAWDKNEQFF
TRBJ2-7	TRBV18	CASSPKTGSSYEQYF
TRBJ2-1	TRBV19	CASSSGTSGSTYNEQFF
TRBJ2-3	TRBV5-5	CASSLVGQGNTQYF
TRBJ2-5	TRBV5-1	CASSLDSLETQYF
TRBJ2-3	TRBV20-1	CSAPVASTDTQYF
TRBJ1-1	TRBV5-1	CASSLGSGREGSEAFF
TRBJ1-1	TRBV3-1	CASSQHTTTGAGTEAFF
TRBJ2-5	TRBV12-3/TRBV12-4	CASSLSGGGTQYF